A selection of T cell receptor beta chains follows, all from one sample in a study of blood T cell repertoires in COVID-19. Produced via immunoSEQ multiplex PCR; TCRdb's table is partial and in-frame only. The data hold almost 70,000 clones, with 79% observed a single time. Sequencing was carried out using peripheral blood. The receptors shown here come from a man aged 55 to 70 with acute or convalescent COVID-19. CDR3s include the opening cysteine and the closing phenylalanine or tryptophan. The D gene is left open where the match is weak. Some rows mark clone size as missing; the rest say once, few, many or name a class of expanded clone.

CDR3aa: CASSIGVGYTF
CDR3nt: TGTGCCAGTAGTATCGGGGTTGGCTACACCTTC
abundance: .
d_gene: .
v_gene: TRBV19
j_gene: TRBJ1-2

CDR3aa: CASSPGGTAYEQYF
CDR3nt: TGTGCCAGCAGCCCAGGGGGAACGGCGTACGAGCAGTACTTC
abundance: .
d_gene: TRBD1
v_gene: TRBV11-3
j_gene: TRBJ2-7

CDR3aa: CASSRGTSEETQYF
CDR3nt: TGCGCCAGCAGCCGTGGGACTAGCGAAGAGACCCAGTACTTC
abundance: .
d_gene: TRBD2
v_gene: TRBV4-1
j_gene: TRBJ2-5

CDR3aa: CSVEDGQGGPSTDTQYF
CDR3nt: TGCAGCGTTGAAGATGGGCAAGGGGGACCTTCCACAGATACGCAGTATTTT
abundance: few
d_gene: .
v_gene: TRBV29-1
j_gene: TRBJ2-3

CDR3aa: CASGQSSNQPQHF
CDR3nt: TGTGCCAGCGGACAGTCTTCTAATCAGCCCCAGCATTTT
abundance: once
d_gene: .
v_gene: TRBV2
j_gene: TRBJ1-5

CDR3aa: CASSGQANTEAFF
CDR3nt: TGTGCCAGCTCTGGGCAGGCAAACACTGAAGCTTTCTTT
abundance: .
d_gene: .
v_gene: TRBV18
j_gene: TRBJ1-1

CDR3aa: CASSLAPERGGLTGELFF
CDR3nt: TGTGCCAGCAGCTTAGCGCCCGAGCGGGGGGGCCTCACCGGGGAGCTGTTTTTT
abundance: once
d_gene: TRBD2
v_gene: TRBV7-8
j_gene: TRBJ2-2

CDR3aa: CASSRDSSSYGYTF
CDR3nt: TGCGCCAGCAGCCGGGACAGCAGTAGCTATGGCTACACCTTC
abundance: .
d_gene: TRBD1
v_gene: TRBV4-1
j_gene: TRBJ1-2

CDR3aa: CASNGQGGGQPQHF
CDR3nt: TGTGCCAGTAACGGACAGGGGGGCGGTCAGCCCCAGCATTTT
abundance: .
d_gene: TRBD1
v_gene: TRBV2
j_gene: TRBJ1-5

CDR3aa: CASSDNRVSNQPQHF
CDR3nt: TGTGCCAGCAGTGACAACAGGGTGAGCAATCAGCCCCAGCATTTT
abundance: .
d_gene: .
v_gene: TRBV6-2/TRBV6-3
j_gene: TRBJ1-5

CDR3aa: CATSRGLIAGGSTDTQYF
CDR3nt: TGTGCCACCAGCAGAGGTCTCATAGCGGGGGGGAGCACAGATACGCAGTATTTT
abundance: .
d_gene: TRBD2
v_gene: TRBV15
j_gene: TRBJ2-3

CDR3aa: CASSELSGAFNQPQHF
CDR3nt: TGTGCCAGCAGCGAACTTTCAGGGGCCTTCAATCAGCCCCAGCATTTT
abundance: .
d_gene: .
v_gene: TRBV6-1
j_gene: TRBJ1-5

CDR3aa: CASSWTGDYNSPLHF
CDR3nt: TGTGCCAGCAGCTGGACAGGGGATTATAATTCACCCCTCCACTTT
abundance: .
d_gene: TRBD1
v_gene: TRBV6-6
j_gene: TRBJ1-6

CDR3aa: CASRRDYTEAFF
CDR3nt: TGTGCCAGCAGGAGGGATTACACTGAAGCTTTCTTT
abundance: .
d_gene: .
v_gene: TRBV5-5
j_gene: TRBJ1-1

CDR3aa: CAIRTSGGTYEQYF
CDR3nt: TGTGCCATCAGGACTAGCGGGGGGACCTACGAGCAGTACTTC
abundance: many
d_gene: TRBD2
v_gene: TRBV10-3
j_gene: TRBJ2-7

CDR3aa: CASSYEGVYNEQFF
CDR3nt: TGTGCCAGCAGTTACGAGGGGGTCTACAATGAGCAGTTCTTC
abundance: .
d_gene: .
v_gene: TRBV6-5
j_gene: TRBJ2-1

CDR3aa: CASSILRTGLHQPQHF
CDR3nt: TGTGCCAGTAGTATCTTGAGGACAGGGTTACATCAGCCCCAGCATTTT
abundance: .
d_gene: TRBD1
v_gene: TRBV19
j_gene: TRBJ1-5

CDR3aa: CSASLRGLSNQPQHF
CDR3nt: TGCAGTGCTAGTCTTAGGGGCCTGAGCAATCAGCCCCAGCATTTT
abundance: .
d_gene: .
v_gene: TRBV20-1
j_gene: TRBJ1-5

CDR3aa: CASSQGLGYGYTF
CDR3nt: TGTGCCAGCAGCCAGGGTTTAGGTTATGGCTACACCTTC
abundance: .
d_gene: .
v_gene: TRBV7-9
j_gene: TRBJ1-2

CDR3aa: CSASGIQPQHF
CDR3nt: TGCAGTGCTTCAGGGATTCAGCCCCAGCATTTT
abundance: .
d_gene: .
v_gene: TRBV20-1
j_gene: TRBJ1-5

CDR3aa: CASSLAQGGGYTF
CDR3nt: TGCGCCAGCAGCTTGGCCCAGGGCGGAGGCTACACCTTC
abundance: .
d_gene: .
v_gene: TRBV5-1
j_gene: TRBJ1-2

CDR3aa: CASSPDRGSGNTIYF
CDR3nt: TGCGCCAGCAGCCCAGACAGGGGGTCTGGAAACACCATATATTTT
abundance: .
d_gene: TRBD1
v_gene: TRBV5-1
j_gene: TRBJ1-3

CDR3aa: CASSITAYNEQFF
CDR3nt: TGTGCCAGTAGTATCACCGCGTACAATGAGCAGTTCTTC
abundance: .
d_gene: .
v_gene: TRBV19
j_gene: TRBJ2-1

CDR3aa: CASSPRTGGPYGYTF
CDR3nt: TGTGCCAGCTCACCCCGGACAGGGGGCCCCTATGGCTACACCTTC
abundance: .
d_gene: TRBD1
v_gene: TRBV18
j_gene: TRBJ1-2

CDR3aa: CASKQGVYNEQFF
CDR3nt: TGTGCCAGCAAACAGGGTGTTTACAATGAGCAGTTCTTC
abundance: .
d_gene: .
v_gene: TRBV6-5
j_gene: TRBJ2-1

CDR3aa: CASSPVGTENTGELFF
CDR3nt: TGCGCCAGCAGCCCAGTAGGGACAGAGAACACCGGGGAGCTGTTTTTT
abundance: once
d_gene: TRBD1
v_gene: TRBV4-3
j_gene: TRBJ2-2

CDR3aa: CASSKDRGRTFYTF
CDR3nt: TGTGCCAGCAGCAAGGACAGGGGGAGGACGTTCTACACCTTC
abundance: .
d_gene: TRBD1
v_gene: TRBV6-2/TRBV6-3
j_gene: TRBJ1-2

CDR3aa: CASSAQGWSYNSPLHF
CDR3nt: TGTGCCAGCAGCGCACAGGGTTGGAGCTATAATTCACCCCTCCACTTT
abundance: .
d_gene: .
v_gene: TRBV14
j_gene: TRBJ1-6

CDR3aa: CASSLRLADTQYF
CDR3nt: TGTGCCAGCAGCCTGCGACTAGCAGATACGCAGTATTTT
abundance: .
d_gene: .
v_gene: TRBV7-8
j_gene: TRBJ2-3

CDR3aa: CASSGGPNEAFF
CDR3nt: TGTGCCAGCAGTGGGGGCCCAAATGAAGCTTTCTTT
abundance: .
d_gene: .
v_gene: TRBV6-6
j_gene: TRBJ1-1

CDR3aa: CSVEEGIRGYTF
CDR3nt: TGCAGCGTTGAAGAGGGCATAAGGGGCTACACCTTC
abundance: .
d_gene: .
v_gene: TRBV29-1
j_gene: TRBJ1-2

CDR3aa: CASSSGQLISYEQYF
CDR3nt: TGCGCCAGCAGCTCGGGACAGTTGATCTCCTACGAGCAGTACTTC
abundance: .
d_gene: TRBD1
v_gene: TRBV5-1
j_gene: TRBJ2-7

CDR3aa: CASSVQGRSLHF
CDR3nt: TGTGCCAGCAGCGTCCAGGGTAGATCCCTCCACTTT
abundance: once
d_gene: .
v_gene: TRBV7-9
j_gene: TRBJ1-6

CDR3aa: CATAVRDRGNEQYF
CDR3nt: TGTGCCACAGCGGTACGGGACAGGGGGAACGAGCAGTACTTC
abundance: .
d_gene: TRBD1
v_gene: TRBV2
j_gene: TRBJ2-7

CDR3aa: CASSQRGRF
CDR3nt: TGTGCCAGCAGCCAAAGAGGGCGTTTT
abundance: .
d_gene: .
v_gene: TRBV21-1
j_gene: TRBJ1-1

CDR3aa: CASSLNMGQNYGYTF
CDR3nt: TGTGCCAGCAGTCTTAACATGGGACAAAACTATGGCTACACCTTC
abundance: .
d_gene: .
v_gene: TRBV5-6
j_gene: TRBJ1-2

CDR3aa: CASRGQFTDTQYF
CDR3nt: TGTGCCAGCAGGGGACAGTTCACAGATACGCAGTATTTT
abundance: .
d_gene: TRBD1
v_gene: TRBV6-5
j_gene: TRBJ2-3

CDR3aa: CASSADRNSYEQYF
CDR3nt: TGTGCCAGCAGCGCCGACAGAAACTCCTACGAGCAGTACTTC
abundance: .
d_gene: .
v_gene: TRBV7-2
j_gene: TRBJ2-7

CDR3aa: CASSKKQLTGTGGRYTF
CDR3nt: TGTGCCAGCAGCAAAAAGCAATTAACCGGGACAGGAGGTCGCTACACCTTC
abundance: .
d_gene: .
v_gene: TRBV21-1
j_gene: TRBJ1-2

CDR3aa: CASSLRTGGSYEQYF
CDR3nt: TGTGCCAGCAGTTTAAGGACAGGGGGCTCCTACGAGCAGTACTTC
abundance: .
d_gene: TRBD1
v_gene: TRBV6-2/TRBV6-3
j_gene: TRBJ2-7

CDR3aa: CSVSGSYGYTF
CDR3nt: TGCAGCGTTAGCGGCAGCTATGGCTACACCTTC
abundance: .
d_gene: .
v_gene: TRBV29-1
j_gene: TRBJ1-2

CDR3aa: CASSARLGGSPNEQFF
CDR3nt: TGTGCCAGCAGCGCCCGCCTAGGGGGCAGTCCAAATGAGCAGTTCTTC
abundance: .
d_gene: TRBD1
v_gene: TRBV11-2
j_gene: TRBJ2-1

CDR3aa: CACKQSDNEQYF
CDR3nt: TGTGCCTGCAAACAATCGGACAACGAGCAGTACTTC
abundance: medium-sized
d_gene: .
v_gene: TRBV6-5
j_gene: TRBJ2-7

CDR3aa: CASSSYRGSNQPQHF
CDR3nt: TGTGCCAGCAGCAGTTACAGGGGCAGCAATCAGCCCCAGCATTTT
abundance: .
d_gene: TRBD1
v_gene: TRBV4-2
j_gene: TRBJ1-5

CDR3aa: CASSSLGSSYNEQFF
CDR3nt: TGTGCCAGCAGCTCCCTGGGGAGCTCCTACAATGAGCAGTTCTTC
abundance: .
d_gene: .
v_gene: TRBV6-5
j_gene: TRBJ2-1

CDR3aa: CASSIGARGINLGRGFEGYTF
CDR3nt: TGTGCCAGTAGTATCGGGGCACGGGGGATTAATTTAGGCCGCGGCTTTGAGGGCTACACCTTC
abundance: many
d_gene: .
v_gene: TRBV19
j_gene: TRBJ1-2

CDR3aa: CASSLPQGDNEQFF
CDR3nt: TGCGCCAGCAGCTTGCCACAGGGGGACAATGAGCAGTTCTTC
abundance: .
d_gene: TRBD1
v_gene: TRBV5-1
j_gene: TRBJ2-1

CDR3aa: CASSLRDSHYEQYF
CDR3nt: TGTGCCAGCAGCTTACGGGACTCGCATTACGAGCAGTACTTC
abundance: .
d_gene: .
v_gene: TRBV7-2
j_gene: TRBJ2-7